The clone carrying this T cell receptor beta chain has more than one count but fewer than ten. Its matching antigen is unknown. This entry comes from a study of T cells after yellow fever vaccination. Study background: Preparation of the low-cell-number fractions used SMART-Seq v4 Ultra Low Input.

Germline assignment: CDR1 SGDLS and CDR2 YYNGEE. V lost 4 bases to trimming and J lost 3 bases; unmatched junction nucleotides: 11. The CDR3 totals 16 residues. General observations from the study: Once the booster was given, most primary-vaccination clones reappeared, at about 96% for CD4 and around 90% for CD8.

MiXCR, run by TCRdb on the 5' RACE reads, gives a single entry per CDR3 protein. The table includes 200,000 to 300,000 distinct CDR3 sequences, 10% to 15% detected once. This sequence joins TRBV9 and TRBJ2-7; 9 nucleotides line up with TRBD2. This material consisted of CD4+ T cells sorted from PBMCs, taken 45 days after the yellow fever booster vaccination. The TCR comes from a man aged 25-45 years who received the YFV17D yellow fever vaccine. The CDR3 DNA sequence: TGTGCCAGCAGCCCATTGACTAGCGGTAACCTCTACGAGCAGTACTTC. It encodes CASSPLTSGNLYEQYF.